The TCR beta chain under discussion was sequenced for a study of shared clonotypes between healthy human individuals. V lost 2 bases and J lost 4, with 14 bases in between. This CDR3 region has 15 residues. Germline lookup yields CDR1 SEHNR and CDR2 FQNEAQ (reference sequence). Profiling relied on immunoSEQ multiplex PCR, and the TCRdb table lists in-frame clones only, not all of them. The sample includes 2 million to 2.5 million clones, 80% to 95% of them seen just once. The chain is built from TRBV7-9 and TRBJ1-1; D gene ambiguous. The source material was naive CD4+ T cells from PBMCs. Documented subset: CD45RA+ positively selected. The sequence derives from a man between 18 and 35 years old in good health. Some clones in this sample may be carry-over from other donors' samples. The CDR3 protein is CASSLLTALGTEAFF. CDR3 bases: TGTGCCAGCAGCTTACTAACGGCCCTGGGCACTGAAGCTTTCTTT.